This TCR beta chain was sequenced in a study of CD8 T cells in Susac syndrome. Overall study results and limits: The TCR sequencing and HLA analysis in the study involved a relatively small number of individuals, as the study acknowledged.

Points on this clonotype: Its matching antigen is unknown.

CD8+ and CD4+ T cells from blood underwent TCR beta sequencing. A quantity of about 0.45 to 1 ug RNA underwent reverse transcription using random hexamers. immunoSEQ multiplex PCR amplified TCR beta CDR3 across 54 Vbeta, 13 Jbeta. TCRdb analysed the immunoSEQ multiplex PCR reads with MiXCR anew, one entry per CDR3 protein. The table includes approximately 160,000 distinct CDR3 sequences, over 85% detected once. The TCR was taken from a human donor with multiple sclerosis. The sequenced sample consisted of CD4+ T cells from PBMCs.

The chain's CDR3 is CAISDPGQGHQPQHF. The CDR3 nucleotides read TGTGCCATCAGTGACCCGGGACAGGGGCACCAGCCCCAGCATTTT. This sequence joins TRBV10-3 and TRBJ1-5; 10 nucleotides line up with TRBD1. The CDR3 runs 15 residues. In germline, CDR1 is ENHRY, CDR2 SYGVKD. Trimming at V came to 3 bases and at J to 7 bases, leaving 6 bases not matched to a gene.